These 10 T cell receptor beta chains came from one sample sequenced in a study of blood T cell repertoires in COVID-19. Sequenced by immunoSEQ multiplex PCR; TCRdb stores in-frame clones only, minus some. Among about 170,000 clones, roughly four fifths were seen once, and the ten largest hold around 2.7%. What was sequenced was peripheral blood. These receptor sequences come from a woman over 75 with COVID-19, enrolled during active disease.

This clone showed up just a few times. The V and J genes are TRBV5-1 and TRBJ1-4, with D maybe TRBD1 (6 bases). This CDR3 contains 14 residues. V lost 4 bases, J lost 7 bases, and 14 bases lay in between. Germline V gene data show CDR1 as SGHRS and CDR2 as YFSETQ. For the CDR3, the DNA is TGCGCCAGCAGCATACAGGGATTAGGTGAAAAACTGTTTTTT. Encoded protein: CASSIQGLGEKLFF.

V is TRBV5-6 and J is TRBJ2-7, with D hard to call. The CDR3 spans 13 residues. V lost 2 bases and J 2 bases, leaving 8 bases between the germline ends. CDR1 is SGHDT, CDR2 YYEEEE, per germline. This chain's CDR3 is CASSFGHAYEQYF. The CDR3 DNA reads TGTGCCAGCAGCTTTGGGCACGCCTACGAGCAGTACTTC.

CDR3 sequence reads: CASSVGGGGAWGDTQYF. The CDR3 nucleotides read TGTGCCAGCAGCGTAGGAGGCGGGGGGGCCTGGGGAGATACGCAGTATTTT. The rearrangement links TRBV9 to TRBJ2-3, with 9 bases aligning to TRBD2. V gave up 0 bases and J gave up 5 bases; unmatched junction bases: 10. There are 17 residues in the CDR3. CDR1 is SGDLS, CDR2 YYNGEE, per germline.

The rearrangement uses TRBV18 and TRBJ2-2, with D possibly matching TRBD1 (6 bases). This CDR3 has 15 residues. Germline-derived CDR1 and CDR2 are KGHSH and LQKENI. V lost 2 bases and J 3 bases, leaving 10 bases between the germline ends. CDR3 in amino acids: CASSPNRVDTGELFF. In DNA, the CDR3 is TGTGCCAGCTCACCAAACAGGGTAGACACCGGGGAGCTGTTTTTT.

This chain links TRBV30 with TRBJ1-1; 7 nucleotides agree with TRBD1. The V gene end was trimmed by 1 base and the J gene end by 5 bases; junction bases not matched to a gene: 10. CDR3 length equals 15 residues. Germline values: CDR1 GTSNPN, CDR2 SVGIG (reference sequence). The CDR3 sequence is CAWSAKGAVWTEAFF. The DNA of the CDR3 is TGTGCCTGGAGTGCGAAGGGGGCTGTATGGACTGAAGCTTTCTTT.

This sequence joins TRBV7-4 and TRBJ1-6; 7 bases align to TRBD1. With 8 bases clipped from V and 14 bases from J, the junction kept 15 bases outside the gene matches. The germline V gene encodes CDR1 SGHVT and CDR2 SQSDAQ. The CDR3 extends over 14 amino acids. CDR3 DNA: TGTGCCAGCGGACCCGGGACAGTCCTTCTGGCCCTCCACTTT. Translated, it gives CASGPGTVLLALHF.

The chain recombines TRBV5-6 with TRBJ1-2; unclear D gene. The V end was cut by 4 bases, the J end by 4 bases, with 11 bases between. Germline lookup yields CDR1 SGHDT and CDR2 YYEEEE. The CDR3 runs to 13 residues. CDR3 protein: CASSLDGIYGYTF. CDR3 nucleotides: TGTGCCAGCAGCCTTGACGGGATCTATGGCTACACCTTC.

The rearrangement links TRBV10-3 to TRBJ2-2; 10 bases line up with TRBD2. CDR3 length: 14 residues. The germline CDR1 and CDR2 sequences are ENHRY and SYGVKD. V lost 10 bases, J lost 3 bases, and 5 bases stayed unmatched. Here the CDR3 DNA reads TGTGCCACTCTAGCGGGAGTGTACACCGGGGAGCTGTTTTTT. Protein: CATLAGVYTGELFF.

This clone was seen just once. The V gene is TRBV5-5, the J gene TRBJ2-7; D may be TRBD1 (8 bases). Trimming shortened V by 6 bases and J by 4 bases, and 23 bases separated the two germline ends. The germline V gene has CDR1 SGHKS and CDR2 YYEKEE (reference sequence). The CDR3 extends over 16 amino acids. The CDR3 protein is CASTKSGDRYSYEQYF. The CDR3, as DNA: TGTGCCAGCACCAAAAGCGGGGACAGGTATTCTTACGAGCAGTACTTC.

The chain's CDR3 is CAWSVGFRGNQPQHF. CDR3 DNA: TGTGCCTGGAGTGTAGGATTTAGGGGAAATCAGCCCCAGCATTTT. This rearrangement joins TRBV30 to TRBJ1-5, with a weak D call TRBD1 (5 bases). Germline values: CDR1 GTSNPN, CDR2 SVGIG (reference sequence). Trimming stripped 0 bases from V and 4 bases from J, with 13 bases between. CDR3 length: 15 amino acids.